The rows below give T cell receptor beta chains drawn from one sample of a study of T cell responses to AZD1222 COVID-19 vaccine. The assay was immunoSEQ multiplex PCR, and TCRdb's table has in-frame clones only and misses some. The sample contains about 160,000 clones, roughly 90% of which appear only once. The sample consisted of peripheral blood, taken 28 days after the second AZD1222 dose. The receptors originated from an adult who received the AZD1222 COVID-19 vaccine. CDR3s leave out the opening cysteine and the closing phenylalanine or tryptophan. Clone size is given for some rows only: seen once, a few or many times, or a class if the clone is expanded.

v_call	j_call	clone_size	cdr3_length	cdr3_aa
TRBV29-1	TRBJ1-2	NA	10	SVGAWGLGYT
TRBV28	TRBJ1-5	NA	10	ASSWGLKAQH
TRBV24-1	TRBJ2-1	few	11	ATSDSQAGVWF
TRBV19	TRBJ2-7	once	13	ASSWSGQSSYEQY
TRBV10-2	TRBJ2-6	NA	11	ASEGLGANVLT
TRBV11-3	TRBJ2-1	NA	10	ASSPTPMEQF
TRBV4-3	TRBJ2-2	NA	15	ASSQETSGANTGELF
TRBV5-4	TRBJ2-3	NA	15	ASSLAYGGGPPDTQY
TRBV10-3	TRBJ1-5	NA	14	AISESTAYSNQPQH
TRBV19	TRBJ2-7	few	10	ASSGLNYEQY
TRBV11-3	TRBJ1-2	NA	12	ASSSGQGVYGYT
TRBV7-2	TRBJ2-7	NA	13	ASSLAIVGTYEQY
TRBV3-1/TRBV3-2	TRBJ2-7	NA	9	ASSQGNEQY
TRBV7-6	TRBJ2-1	NA	14	ASSPRQGAQYNEQF
TRBV3-1/TRBV3-2	TRBJ1-2	few	14	ASSQDIQGALYGYT
TRBV15	TRBJ2-7	few	14	ATSRRVGAFSYEQY
TRBV9	TRBJ2-1	NA	14	ASSVVTGGGYNEQF
TRBV11-3	TRBJ1-2	NA	11	ASSLDRVRGYT
TRBV5-1	TRBJ2-1	once	14	ASSLTLAGDYNEQF
TRBV29-1	TRBJ2-3	NA	13	SGQPGSVGTDTQY
TRBV5-1	TRBJ2-2	NA	13	ASSLGPGKAGELF
TRBV18	TRBJ1-1	NA	14	ASSPRPPLLGTEAF
TRBV24-1	TRBJ2-7	NA	13	ATSDFAGGSYEQY
TRBV7-8	TRBJ2-3	NA	13	ASSLAGRPPHTQY
TRBV19	TRBJ2-7	NA	10	ASSTELSPPY
TRBV5-4	TRBJ2-1	NA	11	ASSKGGAIEQF
TRBV27	TRBJ1-2	NA	12	ASSSAGTDYGYT
TRBV18	TRBJ1-4	medium-sized	14	ASSSQVWGANEKLF
TRBV7-2	TRBJ2-7	NA	12	ASSLDAADYEQY
TRBV19	TRBJ1-3	NA	10	ASATAGNTIY
TRBV7-9	TRBJ2-1	NA	13	ASSPLAGAYNEQF
TRBV30	TRBJ1-1	NA	11	AWSGTGNTEAF
TRBV29-1	TRBJ2-6	NA	13	SVAGLSSGANVLT
TRBV10-3	TRBJ1-1	NA	13	AITEGGQMNTEAF
TRBV15	TRBJ1-5	NA	13	ATSRDYTGQQPQH
TRBV28	TRBJ1-2	few	12	ASSPGQANYGYT
TRBV2	TRBJ2-7	NA	14	ASSEALSGRPYEQY
TRBV10-3	TRBJ1-1	once	15	AISDGAGWEMNTEAF
TRBV3-1/TRBV3-2	TRBJ2-7	NA	13	ASSQGQREPREQY
TRBV24-1	TRBJ2-3	NA	14	ATSDPKRDGADTQY
TRBV27	TRBJ2-7	NA	11	ASRTGGAKEQY
TRBV7-2	TRBJ2-2	NA	14	ASSLNWAGAAGELF
TRBV3-1/TRBV3-2	TRBJ2-5	NA	11	ASSQLLEETQY
TRBV5-6	TRBJ1-2	few	13	ASNPTGTGGYGYT
TRBV11-2	TRBJ1-2	NA	13	ASSLAAGVNYGYT
TRBV3-1/TRBV3-2	TRBJ2-3	NA	11	ASSQVGSDTQY
TRBV18	TRBJ2-3	NA	14	ASSPSGQGSADTQY
TRBV9	TRBJ1-4	NA	13	ASSVWDRADEKLF
TRBV29-1	TRBJ2-6	NA	11	SVYSSGANVLT
TRBV11-3	TRBJ1-1	NA	12	ASRDAHMNTEAF
TRBV18	TRBJ1-1	NA	12	ASSMGTGETEAF
TRBV2	TRBJ2-1	NA	14	ASSEGSVSSYNEQF
TRBV18	TRBJ2-1	NA	16	ASSISDSGLGLYNEQF
TRBV6-6	TRBJ2-7	NA	12	ASRGTGANYEQY
TRBV19	TRBJ1-5	NA	12	ASSPRDENQPQH
TRBV6-5	TRBJ2-2	NA	12	ASSQDRETGELF
TRBV3-1/TRBV3-2	TRBJ1-2	NA	10	ASSQDRGGYT
TRBV12-5	TRBJ2-1	NA	10	ASGLVPGSMF
TRBV10-3	TRBJ1-4	NA	15	AISASRVGAANEKLF
TRBV3-1/TRBV3-2	TRBJ1-2	NA	11	ASSRGTGVGYT